This T cell receptor beta chain emerged from a study of T cells in localized non-small cell lung cancer. Study results and limitations: Paired adjacent lung recovered a median around 62 of the top 100 tumor clones. Investigators sequenced only a single tumor region, leaving heterogeneity possible. Elevated blood T cell density was associated with longer overall survival. Uninvolved adjacent lung showed higher T cell clonality than tumor.

This clone turned up a few times. Its antigen is currently unknown. Per the germline V gene, CDR1 is GTSNPN and CDR2 is SVGIG (reference sequence). The CDR3 has 14 amino acids. V trimming: 2 bases; J trimming: 7 bases; junction bases outside the gene matches: 9. Sequencing used immunoSEQ multiplex PCR; TCRdb keeps in-frame clones, though not all of them. The sample has some 1,300 clones; under 20% are singletons. The sequenced sample was lung tumor tissue, obtained before any cancer treatment. This sequence was found in a female donor of 60 years or more with stage I squamous cell lung carcinoma. This chain joins TRBV30 and TRBJ2-7; 9 bases line up with TRBD2. The CDR3 DNA sequence: TGTGCCTGGAGTCCCGGACTAGCGTCAGGAGAGCAGTACTTC. It encodes CAWSPGLASGEQYF.